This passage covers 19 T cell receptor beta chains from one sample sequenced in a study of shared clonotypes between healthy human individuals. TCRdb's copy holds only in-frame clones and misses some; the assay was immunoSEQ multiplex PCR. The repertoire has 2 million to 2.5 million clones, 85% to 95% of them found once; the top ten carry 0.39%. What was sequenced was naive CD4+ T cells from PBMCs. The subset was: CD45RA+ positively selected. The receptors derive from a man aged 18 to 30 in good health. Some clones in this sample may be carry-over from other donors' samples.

The CDR3 here is CAISGKGYEQYF. The CDR3 DNA sequence: TGTGCCATCAGCGGGAAGGGCTACGAGCAGTACTTC. The chain combines TRBV10-3 with TRBJ2-7, with a tentative D call TRBD2 (5 bases). Germline V CDR1 and CDR2: ENHRY, SYGVKD. Trimming pared 6 bases from V and 3 bases from J, leaving 9 bases between. The CDR3 covers 12 residues.

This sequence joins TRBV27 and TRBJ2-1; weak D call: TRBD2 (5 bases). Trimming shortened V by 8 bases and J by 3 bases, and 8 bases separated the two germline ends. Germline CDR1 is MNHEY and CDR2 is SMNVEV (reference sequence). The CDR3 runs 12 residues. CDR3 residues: CASRTGYNEQFF. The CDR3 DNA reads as TGTGCCAGCCGGACTGGCTACAATGAGCAGTTCTTC.

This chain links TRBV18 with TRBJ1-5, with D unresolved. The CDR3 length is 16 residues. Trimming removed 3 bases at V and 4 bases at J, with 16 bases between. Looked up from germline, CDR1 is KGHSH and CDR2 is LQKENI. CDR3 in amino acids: CASSPGRADINQPQHF. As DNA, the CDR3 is TGTGCCAGCTCACCGGGGAGGGCAGATATAAATCAGCCCCAGCATTTT.

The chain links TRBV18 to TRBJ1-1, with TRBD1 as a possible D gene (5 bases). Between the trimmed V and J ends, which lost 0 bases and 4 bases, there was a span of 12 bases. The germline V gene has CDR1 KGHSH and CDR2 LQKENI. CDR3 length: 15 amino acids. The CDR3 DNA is TGTGCCAGCTCACCACCCGCCAGGGCAGGCACTGAAGCTTTCTTT. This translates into CASSPPARAGTEAFF.

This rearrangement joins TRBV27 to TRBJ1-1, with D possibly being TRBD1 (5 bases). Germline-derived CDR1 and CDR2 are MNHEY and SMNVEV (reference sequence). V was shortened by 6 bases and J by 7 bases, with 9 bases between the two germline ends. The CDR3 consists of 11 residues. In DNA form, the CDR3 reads TGTGCCAGCAGAGACAGATTTGAAGCTTTCTTT. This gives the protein CASRDRFEAFF.

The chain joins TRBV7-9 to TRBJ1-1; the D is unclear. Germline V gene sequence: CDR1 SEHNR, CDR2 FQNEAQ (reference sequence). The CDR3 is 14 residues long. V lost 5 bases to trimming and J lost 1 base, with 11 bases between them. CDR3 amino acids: CASSPWTANTEAFF. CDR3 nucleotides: TGTGCCAGCAGCCCATGGACGGCGAACACTGAAGCTTTCTTT.

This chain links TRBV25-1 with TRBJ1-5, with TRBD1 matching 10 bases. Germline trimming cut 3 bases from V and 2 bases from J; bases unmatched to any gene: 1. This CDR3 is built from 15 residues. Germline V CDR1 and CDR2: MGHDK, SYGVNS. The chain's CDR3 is CASSDGQGGNQPQHF. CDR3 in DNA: TGTGCCAGCAGTGACGGACAGGGGGGCAATCAGCCCCAGCATTTT.

The chain's CDR3 is CASSPTGVAFF. The CDR3 DNA follows: TGTGCCAGCAGCCCAACAGGGGTGGCTTTCTTT. V usage is TRBV28 and J usage is TRBJ1-1, with TRBD1 identical over 7 bases. The CDR3 is 11 residues long. The ends lost 6 bases at V and 11 bases at J; junction bases unmatched: 6. CDR1 and CDR2 from the germline V gene are MDHEN and SYDVKM.

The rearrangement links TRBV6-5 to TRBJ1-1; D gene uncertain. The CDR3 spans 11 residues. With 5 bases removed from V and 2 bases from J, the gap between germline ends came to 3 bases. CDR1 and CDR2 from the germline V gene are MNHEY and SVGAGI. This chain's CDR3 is CASSANTEAFF. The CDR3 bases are TGTGCCAGCAGTGCCAACACTGAAGCTTTCTTT.

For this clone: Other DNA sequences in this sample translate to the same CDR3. CDR3 sequence reads: CASSLGRGWTDTQYF. CDR3 DNA: TGTGCCAGCAGTTTGGGACGGGGGTGGACAGATACGCAGTATTTT. The V and J genes are TRBV28 and TRBJ2-3; D perhaps matches TRBD2 (6 bases). The ends were cut back, 3 bases at V and 3 bases at J, with 13 bases in the middle. CDR3 length: 15 residues. Germline values: CDR1 MDHEN, CDR2 SYDVKM.

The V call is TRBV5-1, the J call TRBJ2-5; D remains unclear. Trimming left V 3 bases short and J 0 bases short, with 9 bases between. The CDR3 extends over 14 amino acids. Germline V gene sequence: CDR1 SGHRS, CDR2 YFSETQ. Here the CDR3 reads CASSSTTYQETQYF. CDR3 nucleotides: TGCGCCAGCAGCTCAACTACCTACCAAGAGACCCAGTACTTC.

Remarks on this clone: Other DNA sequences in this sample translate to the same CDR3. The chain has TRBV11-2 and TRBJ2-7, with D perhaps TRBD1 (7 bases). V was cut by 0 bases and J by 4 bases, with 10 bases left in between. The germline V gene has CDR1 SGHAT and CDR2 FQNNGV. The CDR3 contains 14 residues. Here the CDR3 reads CASSLEAGGYEQYF. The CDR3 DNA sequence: TGTGCCAGCAGCTTAGAAGCAGGGGGGTACGAGCAGTACTTC.

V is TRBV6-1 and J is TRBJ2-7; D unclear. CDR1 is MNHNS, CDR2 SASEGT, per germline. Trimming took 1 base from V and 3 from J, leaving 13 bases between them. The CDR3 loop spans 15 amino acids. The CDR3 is CASSEVARPYYEQYF. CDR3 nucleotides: TGTGCCAGCAGTGAAGTGGCCAGGCCCTACTACGAGCAGTACTTC.

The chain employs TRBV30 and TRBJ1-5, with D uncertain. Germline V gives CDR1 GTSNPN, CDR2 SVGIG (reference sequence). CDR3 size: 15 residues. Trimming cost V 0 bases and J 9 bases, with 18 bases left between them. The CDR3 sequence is CAWSVVPGRIVPQHF. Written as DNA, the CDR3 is TGTGCCTGGAGTGTAGTCCCCGGGAGAATAGTGCCCCAGCATTTT. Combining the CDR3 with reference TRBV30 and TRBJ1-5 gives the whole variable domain SQTIHQWPATLVQPVGSPLSLECTVEGTSNPNLYWYRQAAGRGLQLLFYSVGIGQISSEVPQNLSASRPQDRQFILSSKKLLLSDSGFYLCAWSVVPGRIVPQHFGDGTRLSIL.

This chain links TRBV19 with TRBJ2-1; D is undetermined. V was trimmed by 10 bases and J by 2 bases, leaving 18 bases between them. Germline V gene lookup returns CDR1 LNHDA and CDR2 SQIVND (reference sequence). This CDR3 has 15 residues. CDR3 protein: CATRRTATPYNEQFF. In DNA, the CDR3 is TGTGCCACTCGACGTACTGCAACCCCCTACAATGAGCAGTTCTTC.

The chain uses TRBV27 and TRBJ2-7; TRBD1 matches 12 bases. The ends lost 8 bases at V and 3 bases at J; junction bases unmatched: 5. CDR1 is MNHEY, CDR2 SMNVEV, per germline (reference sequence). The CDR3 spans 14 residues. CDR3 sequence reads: CASDGTGGLYEQYF. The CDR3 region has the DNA TGTGCCAGCGATGGGACAGGGGGCCTCTACGAGCAGTACTTC.

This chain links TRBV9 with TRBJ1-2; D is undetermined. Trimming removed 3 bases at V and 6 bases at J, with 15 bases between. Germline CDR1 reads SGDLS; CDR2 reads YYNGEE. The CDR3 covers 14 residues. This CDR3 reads CASSATFDTHGYTF. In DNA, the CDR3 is TGTGCCAGCAGCGCCACGTTCGACACTCATGGCTACACCTTC.

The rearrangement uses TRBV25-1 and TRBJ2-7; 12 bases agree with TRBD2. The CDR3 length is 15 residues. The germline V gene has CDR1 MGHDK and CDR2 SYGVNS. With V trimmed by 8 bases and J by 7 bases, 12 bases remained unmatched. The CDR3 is CASSAGGTSGQEQYF. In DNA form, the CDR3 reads TGTGCCAGCTCCGCTGGGGGGACTAGCGGGCAGGAGCAGTACTTC.

The CDR3 sequence is CASSTGGSETQYF. The CDR3 DNA reads as TGTGCCAGCAGTACAGGGGGATCAGAGACCCAGTACTTC. This chain connects TRBV28 to TRBJ2-5; 8 nucleotides line up with TRBD1. Germline values: CDR1 MDHEN, CDR2 SYDVKM. Trimming took 5 bases from V and 4 from J; bases not matched to a gene: 3. The CDR3 is 13 residues long.